This T cell receptor (beta chain) was sequenced during a study of blood T cell repertoires in COVID-19 (dated by TCRdb to 2018 to 2021). Some background on the complete study: Samples covering the acute and convalescent phases of COVID-19 were provided by collaborators in the United States, Italy and Spain. Sample metadata almost always included a de-identified subject ID, COVID-19 status, age in years and sex. Subjects who had been exposed to COVID-19, were actively infected with it, or had recovered from it provided the deeply sampled blood TCRbeta repertoires that made up the dataset. The prospective study material was composed of cDNA or gDNA derived from T cells, B-cell-depleted T cells, or PBMCs. Samples came from the ongoing ImmuneRACE study (first 160 participants) plus 1,254 subjects from 6 global collaborators. The repertoires were made available in a free public database intended to serve as a resource for research on the immune response to SARS-CoV-2. HLA class I and class II types, where available, came from metadata supplied by the sample provider rather than from assay-based typing.

Each collaborating institution followed its own protocols to collect whole blood in K2EDTA tubes. Collaborator samples were shipped for TCRbeta analysis as frozen whole blood, isolated PBMCs, or DNA extracted from either sample type. The junction shows trimming of 1 base on V and 4 bases on J, plus 7 bases between the germline ends. The CDR3 sequence holds 12 residues, the cysteine and phenylalanine included. Just CDR3 DNA is preserved here, 36 bases in frame from base 1. In the germline V gene (reference sequence), CDR1 corresponds to GTSNPN and CDR2 to SVGIG. The paper's findings and limits, for the study overall: The quantity of clinical and demographic metadata differed by source and by participant and was supplied without curation.

Worth noting for this clone: There is no known antigen for this receptor. Per-base quality was not reported, and no clone a single base away is much larger than it.

TCRbeta CDR3 regions were amplified from genomic DNA using the immunoSEQ Assay, a bias-controlled multiplex PCR. For the original study's pipeline: The number of nucleated cells in each sample was estimated from the amplification of reference gene primers within the assay. Sequence reads were collapsed and filtered to measure the absolute abundance of every unique TCRbeta CDR3 rearrangement. For each sample, productive Simpson clonality was calculated as the square root of Simpson's diversity index across productive rearrangements. Held by TCRdb, this immuneACCESS table contains in-frame sequences only and omits some clones. Under half of the omission traces to an unresolved V gene where checked; the cause of the rest is unknown. V and J calls and clone size are as listed in that table; D and trimming were resolved from the DNA. Present in this sample are 250,000 to 350,000 clones, around 82% of which were seen just once. Roughly 1.1% of the sample is taken by the ten largest.

The chain couples TRBV30 to TRBJ1-2; the best D guess is TRBD1, with 5 bases matching. This clonotype was obtained from a woman in her 50s with acute or convalescent COVID-19. The sequenced sample consisted of peripheral blood. The DNA reads TGTGCCTGGAGTGGACAGATCTATGGCTACACCTTC. Its protein reads: CAWSGQIYGYTF.